The 18 T cell receptor beta chains reported below all come from one sample, sequenced in a study of CD8 T cells in Susac syndrome. After extraction with the RNeasy kit, 0.5 to 1 ug of the RNA was reverse transcribed using random hexamers. TCRdb used MiXCR to reprocess the immunoSEQ multiplex PCR reads, holding one entry per CDR3 protein. The table shows hundreds of thousands of distinct CDR3 sequences, with about 94% occurring only once. Material for sequencing was CD4+ T cells from PBMCs. These receptors came from a human donor with multiple sclerosis.

The chain joins TRBV19 to TRBJ1-1; D uncertain. CDR3 size: 13 residues. Germline-derived CDR1 and CDR2 are LNHDA and SQIVND (reference sequence). With 10 bases removed from V and 4 bases from J, the gap between germline ends came to 16 bases. Written as DNA, the CDR3 is TGTGCCACCCAAGAGAGGGTGGGCACTGAAGCTTTCTTT. Translated: CATQERVGTEAFF.

The chain has TRBV19 and TRBJ1-2; 12 bases are shared with TRBD1. CDR3 length equals 16 residues. With 5 bases clipped from V and 4 bases from J, the junction kept 8 bases outside the gene matches. Germline CDR1 LNHDA, CDR2 SQIVND (reference sequence). In nucleotides, the CDR3 is TGTGCCAGTAGTCCCGGGACAGGGGGCGCCGGCTATGGCTACACCTTC. Protein product: CASSPGTGGAGYGYTF. The entire variable domain, with the rest obtained from reference TRBV19 and TRBJ1-2, is as follows: DGGITQSPKYLFRKEGQNVTLSCEQNLNHDAMYWYRQDPGQGLRLIYYSQIVNDFQKGDIAEGYSVSREKKESFPLTVTSAQKNPTAFYLCASSPGTGGAGYGYTFGSGTRLTVV.

V gene TRBV29-1 combines with J gene TRBJ1-1; D remains unclear. V was cut by 4 bases and J by 3 bases, with 6 bases left in between. The CDR3 contains 11 residues. In germline, CDR1 is SQVTM, CDR2 ANQGSEA. CDR3 DNA sequence: TGCAGCGTTGCCAAGTACACTGAAGCTTTCTTT. Its translation: CSVAKYTEAFF. The full variable domain, rest sourced from reference TRBV29-1 and TRBJ1-1, is SAVISQKPSRDICQRGTSLTIQCQVDSQVTMMFWYRQQPGQSLTLIATANQGSEATYESGFVIDKFPISRPNLTFSTLTVSNMSPEDSSIYLCSVAKYTEAFFGQGTRLTVV.

The chain links TRBV9 to TRBJ2-5; the D is unclear. In germline, CDR1 is SGDLS, CDR2 YYNGEE. The length of the CDR3 is 14 residues. V was pared by 4 bases and J by 0 bases, with 10 bases between. The CDR3 loop reads CASSPPENQETQYF. CDR3 nucleotide sequence: TGTGCCAGCAGCCCACCTGAGAACCAAGAGACCCAGTACTTC. Together with reference TRBV9 and TRBJ2-5, the CDR3 gives the full variable domain: DSGVTQTPKHLITATGQRVTLRCSPRSGDLSVYWYQQSLDQGLQFLIQYYNGEERAKGNILERFSAQQFPDLHSELNLSSLELGDSALYFCASSPPENQETQYFGPGTRLLVL.

The chain uses TRBV20-1 and TRBJ1-4, with D unclear. CDR1 is DFQATT, CDR2 SNEGSKA, per germline (reference sequence). Trimming removed 3 bases at V and 3 bases at J, with 11 bases between. The CDR3 length is 14 residues. As DNA, the CDR3 is TGCAGTGCTAGTCGGGAGGTGGCTAATGAAAAACTGTTTTTT. Translated, it gives CSASREVANEKLFF.

The chain couples TRBV27 to TRBJ1-2; D call uncertain. The CDR3 contains 13 residues. Trimming removed 3 bases from V and 4 bases from J, with 9 bases in between. The germline V gene has CDR1 MNHEY and CDR2 SMNVEV (reference sequence). CDR3 sequence (DNA): TGTGCCAGCAGTTTCCTGGCATCCTATGGCTACACCTTC. It yields the protein CASSFLASYGYTF.

This clonotype appeared a single time. Here the CDR3 DNA reads TGTGCCCGCATGTCGGGTTACGGCACAGATACGCAGTATTTT. This translates into CARMSGYGTDTQYF. This chain connects TRBV30 to TRBJ2-3; D remains ambiguous. V lost 8 bases to trimming and J lost 1 base, with 16 bases between them. The germline V gene encodes CDR1 GTSNPN and CDR2 SVGIG (reference sequence). This CDR3 is 14 amino acids long. The whole variable domain, remainder taken from reference TRBV30 and TRBJ2-3, is SQTIHQWPATLVQPVGSPLSLECTVEGTSNPNLYWYRQAAGRGLQLLFYSVGIGQISSEVPQNLSASRPQDRQFILSSKKLLLSDSGFYLCARMSGYGTDTQYFGPGTRLTVL.

Here the CDR3 reads CAIREDRSSYEQYF. The CDR3 DNA reads as TGTGCCATCAGGGAGGACAGGTCCTCCTACGAGCAGTACTTC. This rearrangement joins TRBV10-3 to TRBJ2-7; TRBD1 matches 7 bases. This CDR3 comprises 14 residues. With 6 bases clipped from V and 0 bases from J, the junction kept 5 bases outside the gene matches. Germline V gives CDR1 ENHRY, CDR2 SYGVKD.

The chain is built from TRBV29-1 and TRBJ1-1; D uncertain. CDR1 SQVTM and CDR2 ANQGSEA come from the germline V gene. The CDR3 extends over 13 amino acids. Trimming took off 2 bases at V and 8 bases at J, with 15 bases between the two ends. The DNA of the CDR3 is TGCAGCGTTGAAAGAGCGGGCAGATCCGAAGCTTTCTTT. It codes for CSVERAGRSEAFF.

This clonotype has just a few counts. This chain uses TRBV19 with TRBJ2-2; D perhaps matches TRBD2 (6 bases). The CDR3 has 14 amino acids. CDR1 is LNHDA, CDR2 SQIVND, per germline (reference sequence). V lost 5 bases to trimming and J lost 2 bases, with 9 bases between them. CDR3 amino acids: CASSSGVNTGELFF. CDR3 coding DNA: TGTGCCAGTAGTTCGGGAGTTAACACCGGGGAGCTGTTTTTT.

The V gene is TRBV24-1, the J gene TRBJ2-3; 10 bases are shared with TRBD1. Germline V gene lookup returns CDR1 KGHDR and CDR2 SFDVKD. The CDR3 is made up of 15 amino acids. After removal of 4 bases from V and 4 bases from J, the junction contained 4 bases not matched to a gene. The CDR3 region has the DNA TGTGCCACCAGTGACAAGGACAGGGGGGCAGATACGCAGTATTTT. It is translated as CATSDKDRGADTQYF.

In nucleotides, the CDR3 is TGTGCCAGCTCACCCTTCGTTTCCGATCGGGACAGGGTCGTTGCGAACACTGAAGCTTTCTTT. The encoded protein is CASSPFVSDRDRVVANTEAFF. The chain carries TRBV18 and TRBJ1-1, with 9 bases identical to TRBD1. After removal of 3 bases from V and 1 base from J, the junction contained 21 bases not matched to a gene. The germline gives CDR1 KGHSH, CDR2 LQKENI. The CDR3 is 21 residues long.

V gene TRBV12-3 or TRBV12-4 combines with J gene TRBJ1-5, with D possibly being TRBD1 (6 bases). The CDR3 is 14 amino acids. V was pared by 6 bases and J by 4 bases, with 13 bases between. Written as DNA, the CDR3 is TGTGCCAGCAGCAGTACAGGGTTGAATCAGCCCCAGCATTTT. Protein sequence: CASSSTGLNQPQHF.

A few counts support this clonotype. V usage is TRBV7-6 and J usage is TRBJ2-2, with D possibly being TRBD1 (6 bases). The CDR3 is 12 residues long. The germline gives CDR1 SGHVS, CDR2 FNYEAQ. Trimming took 5 bases from V and 6 from J, leaving 7 bases between them. The CDR3 is CASSPGAGELFF. CDR3 in DNA: TGTGCCAGCAGCCCAGGGGCCGGGGAGCTGTTTTTT. The full variable domain, rest sourced from reference TRBV7-6 and TRBJ2-2, is GAGVSQSPRYKVTKRGQDVALRCDPISGHVSLYWYRQALGQGPEFLTYFNYEAQQDKSGLPNDRFSAERPEGSISTLTIQRTEQRDSAMYRCASSPGAGELFFGEGSRLTVL.

This chain uses TRBV7-2 with TRBJ1-4; D unresolved. CDR3 length: 15 amino acids. Germline V gene data show CDR1 as SGHTA and CDR2 as FQGNSA. V was pared by 3 bases and J by 0 bases, with 8 bases between. CDR3 amino acids: CASSLNYATNEKLFF. CDR3 nucleotide sequence: TGTGCCAGCAGCTTGAACTATGCAACTAATGAAAAACTGTTTTTT.

The J gene is TRBJ2-5, the V gene TRBV5-1; D uncertain. V was cut by 3 bases and J by 5 bases, with 17 bases left in between. CDR3 length: 15 residues. Germline V gives CDR1 SGHRS, CDR2 YFSETQ. CDR3 residues: CASSSYGLELETQYF. The DNA of the CDR3 is TGCGCCAGCAGCTCCTATGGGCTTGAGCTGGAGACCCAGTACTTC.

The gene calls are TRBV5-1 and TRBJ2-3; no definite D call. The CDR3 length is 14 residues. Trimming removed 0 bases at V and 4 bases at J, with 9 bases between. The germline CDR1 and CDR2 sequences are SGHRS and YFSETQ. CDR3 DNA: TGCGCCAGCAGCTTGGAGCTCTCCGCAGATACGCAGTATTTT. Translating gives CASSLELSADTQYF.

The chain carries TRBV14 and TRBJ1-1; 8 bases line up with TRBD1. Per germline, CDR1 SGHDN and CDR2 FVKESK. Trimming removed 4 bases from V and 8 bases from J; junction bases left unmatched: 6. The CDR3 runs 13 residues. CDR3 protein: CASSLLDREEAFF. CDR3 sequence (DNA): TGTGCCAGCAGCCTCCTGGACAGGGAAGAAGCTTTCTTT.